Here is one T cell receptor beta chain with its context. Its antigen has not been determined. Base quality data are lacking; no much larger clone is found one base away. The source of the sample is a study of spatial heterogeneity in lung cancer (dated by TCRdb to about 2019). Regarding the complete study: More beta-chain than alpha-chain transcripts were consistently detected, likely reflecting higher beta-chain transcript abundance. In the raw uncorrected reads, each unique combination of TCR and UMI appeared more than ten times on average. The study quantitatively compared TCR alpha and beta repertoires across multiple tumor regions, matched nontumor lung and blood in non-small cell lung cancer. TCR repertoire features were related to nonsynonymous mutation counts determined by whole-exome sequencing of tumor tissue. At surgery, both alpha and beta chains were TCR-sequenced in 220 tumor regions, fewer than 85 matched nontumor lung samples and 56 PBMC samples.

The library was generated by 5' RACE. TCRdb shows the sequencer as NextSeq 500. The TCR library protocol attached a unique molecular identifier to each TCR cDNA molecule to allow correction of PCR and sequencing errors. In the paper's pipeline: TCR identification, UMI-based error correction and CDR3 extraction were all carried out with Decombinator tools. Expanded TCRs were defined as those above a frequency of 2 per 1,000, corresponding to the top 1% of the tumor frequency distribution. Each repertoire was subsampled 100 times to 5,000 TCRs, after which Renyi diversity was computed with the R vegan package. To build CDR3 similarity networks, amino acid triplet string-kernel similarity was used, and CDR3s were connected when their pairwise similarity was above 0.82. TCRdb cleaned the public reads at Q25 with fastp, built clones with MiXCR and kept in-frame beta chains. When rows share a CDR3 protein, they turn into one entry using the most common DNA and genes. The V and J calls and clone size are TCRdb's, not the authors'. This sample comprises about 47,000 distinct CDR3 sequences, roughly 10% of them detected only once. The ten largest clonotypes hold 35% to 45% of the sample.

Sample time point, as interpreted from the label and publication: sample taken at primary tumor resection. For TCR sequencing, whole RNA was extracted from tumor and nontumor lung tissue, or from cryopreserved PBMC samples, and no cell sorting was done. Donors were approximately 72 patients with early-stage, untreated non-small cell lung cancer from the lung TRACERx cohort. Patients were selected for TCR sequencing only if sufficient RNA was available from at least two tumor regions. What the research found in general, with its limitations: Confirming at a functional level the hypothesis that regional TCRs recognize regional mutations was considered to require additional single-cell paired TCR alpha and beta sequencing. Ubiquitous expanded tumor TCRs showed up in blood more often at tumor resection than at routine follow-up.

Sequenced material: PBMCs, taken at surgery. The receptor comes from a female donor with early-stage non-small cell lung cancer.

DNA sequence: TGTGCCAGCAGCCCCAGGACCCCCCTACGCTACGAGCAGTACTTC. Its amino acids are CASSPRTPLRYEQYF. The chain joins TRBV28 to TRBJ2-7; the D gene lacks a confident call. CDR1 and CDR2, per the germline V gene, are MDHEN and SYDVKM. The CDR3 holds 15 amino acids from the cysteine to the phenylalanine. The read is trimmed to its CDR3 DNA, 45 bases read in frame from base 1. V and J lose 6 bases and 3 bases, and a span of 18 bases separates them.